The rows below give T cell receptor beta chains drawn from one sample of a study of human versus mouse CDR3 diversity and MHC coevolution. The table came from immunoSEQ multiplex PCR; TCRdb's copy has only in-frame clones and leaves some out. The table includes fewer than 100,000 clones, about 93% detected once. The sequencing sample was made of naive CD4+ T cells from blood. Receptors were obtained from a person aged 25 to 69 in good health. Both conserved end residues are part of each CDR3. Each record gives: J gene, V gene, clone size, D gene, CDR3 protein, CDR3 DNA. The D gene is left open where the match is weak. Clone size is stated in some rows and not others, as once, few, many or a class when expanded.

J gene: TRBJ2-3
V gene: TRBV9
clone size: .
D gene: .
CDR3 protein: CASAPSQPSTDTQYF
CDR3 DNA: TGTGCCAGCGCCCCTAGTCAACCTAGCACAGATACGCAGTATTTT

J gene: TRBJ2-7
V gene: TRBV7-3
clone size: .
D gene: .
CDR3 protein: CASSLNSGAVYEQYF
CDR3 DNA: TGTGCCAGCAGCTTAAATAGCGGAGCTGTGTACGAGCAGTACTTC

J gene: TRBJ2-7
V gene: TRBV28
clone size: .
D gene: .
CDR3 protein: CASSSPVGGRSYEQYF
CDR3 DNA: TGTGCCAGCAGTTCCCCTGTGGGCGGGCGCTCCTACGAGCAGTACTTC

J gene: TRBJ1-1
V gene: TRBV6-4
clone size: .
D gene: .
CDR3 protein: CASSASGGKGEAFF
CDR3 DNA: TGTGCCAGCAGTGCTTCGGGGGGGAAGGGTGAAGCTTTCTTT

J gene: TRBJ1-4
V gene: TRBV4-1
clone size: .
D gene: TRBD1
CDR3 protein: CASSQGVTGDNHNEKLFF
CDR3 DNA: TGCGCCAGCAGCCAAGGAGTGACAGGGGACAACCATAATGAAAAACTGTTTTTT

J gene: TRBJ2-7
V gene: TRBV6-6
clone size: few
D gene: TRBD1
CDR3 protein: CASSPTGLSSYEQYF
CDR3 DNA: TGTGCCAGCAGCCCGACAGGGTTGAGCTCCTACGAGCAGTACTTC

J gene: TRBJ2-7
V gene: TRBV7-2
clone size: .
D gene: TRBD2
CDR3 protein: CASSFPWGGRESYEQYF
CDR3 DNA: TGTGCCAGCAGCTTCCCCTGGGGGGGACGAGAGTCCTACGAGCAGTACTTC

J gene: TRBJ2-7
V gene: TRBV9
clone size: .
D gene: .
CDR3 protein: CASSSGERPNYEQYF
CDR3 DNA: TGTGCCAGCAGCTCCGGGGAGCGGCCGAACTACGAGCAGTACTTC

J gene: TRBJ2-7
V gene: TRBV7-9
clone size: .
D gene: .
CDR3 protein: CASSLNRAINEQYF
CDR3 DNA: TGTGCCAGCAGCTTAAACAGGGCGATTAACGAGCAGTACTTC

J gene: TRBJ2-5
V gene: TRBV11-1
clone size: once
D gene: .
CDR3 protein: CASSLRPIGGQETQYF
CDR3 DNA: TGTGCCAGCAGCTTACGACCTATAGGGGGCCAAGAGACCCAGTACTTC

J gene: TRBJ1-2
V gene: TRBV18
clone size: .
D gene: .
CDR3 protein: CASSPPWGGGDGYTF
CDR3 DNA: TGTGCCAGCTCACCACCATGGGGGGGCGGAGATGGCTACACCTTC

J gene: TRBJ2-1
V gene: TRBV7-9
clone size: once
D gene: TRBD2
CDR3 protein: CASSLIPAGVENEQFF
CDR3 DNA: TGTGCCAGCAGCTTAATTCCAGCGGGGGTGGAAAATGAGCAGTTCTTC

J gene: TRBJ2-7
V gene: TRBV6-6
clone size: .
D gene: .
CDR3 protein: CASSQLGGEQYF
CDR3 DNA: TGTGCCAGCAGTCAACTAGGGGGCGAGCAGTACTTC

J gene: TRBJ1-5
V gene: TRBV9
clone size: .
D gene: .
CDR3 protein: CASSGLGHPNQPQHF
CDR3 DNA: TGTGCCAGCAGCGGGTTGGGACACCCCAATCAGCCCCAGCATTTT

J gene: TRBJ2-7
V gene: TRBV6-1
clone size: .
D gene: .
CDR3 protein: CASSAGASYEQYF
CDR3 DNA: TGTGCCAGCAGTGCAGGGGCCTCCTACGAGCAGTACTTC

J gene: TRBJ1-1
V gene: TRBV7-8
clone size: .
D gene: .
CDR3 protein: CASSWGENTEAFF
CDR3 DNA: TGTGCCAGCAGCTGGGGGGAGAACACTGAAGCTTTCTTT

J gene: TRBJ1-5
V gene: TRBV5-6
clone size: .
D gene: .
CDR3 protein: CASSLVGDQPQHF
CDR3 DNA: TGTGCCAGCAGCCTGGTCGGGGATCAGCCCCAGCATTTT

J gene: TRBJ2-7
V gene: TRBV5-1
clone size: once
D gene: TRBD1
CDR3 protein: CASSLSPGQGTLSYEQYF
CDR3 DNA: TGCGCCAGCAGCTTATCCCCGGGACAGGGGACTTTATCCTACGAGCAGTACTTC